This TCR beta chain was sequenced during a study of vaccination effects on CD4 cells after COVID-19. General study points: A shortage of convalescent patients and an absence of early post-infection timepoints characterized the study. Common cold coronavirus cross-reactivity was shown by only 1 of 255 vaccine-induced clones in healthy vaccinees.

Comments on this clone: Its specificity is not known.

Germline CDR1 is KGHSH and CDR2 is LQKENI. There are 15 residues in the CDR3. After removal of 4 bases from V and 7 bases from J, the junction contained 8 bases not matched to a gene. Data came from immunoSEQ multiplex PCR; TCRdb stores just in-frame clones and leaves some out. The data show 27,000 or so clones, with 72% seen just once and about 10% held by the top ten. ViraFEST expansion of antigen-specific CD4+ T cells with viral peptide pools preceded sequencing. The authors isolated CD4+ T cells after 10 days of culture. Nucleocapsid antibodies were negative in the vaccine recipients, who had never had SARS-CoV-2 infection. They grew some 1.9 million PBMC in each well, adding 10 IU/ml IL-2 and 8.5 to 10 ug/ml peptides. Half the medium was swapped for IL-2 medium on days 3 and 7.

The material was CD4+ T cells from PBMCs cultured with SARS-CoV-2 spike peptides, obtained before COVID-19 vaccination. The rearrangement uses TRBV18 and TRBJ1-5; 9 nucleotides agree with TRBD1. This TCR was sampled from a human donor who received a COVID-19 vaccine. CDR3 sequence reads: CASSQSQGAGQPQHF. The CDR3 DNA reads TGTGCCAGCTCACAATCACAGGGGGCGGGCCAGCCCCAGCATTTT.